This T cell receptor (beta chain) was identified in a study of cytomegalovirus exposure and HLA in healthy donors. About the study: HLA-typed donors contributed about 85 million unique TCRs, which were held in an early data release. Regarding the study as a whole: Most TCR sequences proved rare, with some public TCRs found in many donors.

It was with 60 Vbeta and 13 Jbeta primers that the PCR ran. In the original workflow: There were tens of millions of unique TCR beta chains by a later count, and around 10 million of them were shared. Sequenced by immunoSEQ multiplex PCR; TCRdb stores in-frame clones only, minus some. V, J and clone size reflect that table, while D and trimming were determined from the DNA. There are under 200,000 clones in the sample; 65% to 85% occur only once, and over 3% lies in the top ten. Trimming cost V 7 bases and J 10 bases; bases outside gene matches: 12. The CDR3 has 13 residues. Germline CDR1 MNHEY, CDR2 SMNVEV (reference sequence). This clone was detected only a few times. The antigen remains undetermined. Healthy bone marrow donors made up the donor group.

This chain uses TRBV27 with TRBJ1-1; 7 bases align to TRBD1. Sequenced sample: PBMCs. The clonotype comes from a woman aged 50 to 65 in good health and CMV-seropositive. This CDR3 reads CASNSRQGFSAFF. CDR3 DNA: TGTGCCAGCAATTCCCGACAGGGATTTTCAGCTTTCTTT.